Given below is one TCR beta chain in context. This entry comes from a study of blood T cell repertoires in COVID-19. CDR1 is MNHEY, CDR2 SVGEGT, per germline. The CDR3 runs to 13 residues. Trimming took 6 bases from V and 7 from J, leaving 15 bases between them. As originally analysed: For nucleated cells, counts were estimated from reference gene primer amplification. Clones were read by immunoSEQ multiplex PCR, and TCRdb kept only the in-frame ones, dropping some. D and trimming were read from the DNA, whereas the V and J calls and clone size are those reported in that table. The data contain about 260,000 clones, over 70% of them singletons.

The rearrangement uses TRBV6-2 or TRBV6-3 and TRBJ1-1; D gene unclear. The clonotype comes from a woman aged 40 to 55 who had recovered from COVID-19. Source material: peripheral blood. CDR3 DNA: TGTGCCAGCAGCCCTTACGCGAGCCTTGAAGCTTTCTTT. This encodes CASSPYASLEAFF.